This TCR beta chain was retrieved from a study of radiotherapy plus CTLA-4 blockade in lung cancer. Chemo-refractory metastatic non-small-cell lung cancer patients received focal radiation with ipilimumab CTLA-4 blockade. General study findings and limits: After radiotherapy and ipilimumab, tumor-derived clones expanded in peripheral blood. Per reports, early blood T cell clone dynamics, plus interferon-beta, forecast response most strongly.

Sequencing used immunoSEQ multiplex PCR; TCRdb keeps in-frame clones, though not all of them. In the table there are about 56,000 clones, more than 60% of which are singletons. The V gene lost 4 bases and the J gene lost 4 bases, with 11 bases spanning the gap. The CDR3 spans 14 residues. Germline values: CDR1 LNHDA, CDR2 SQIVND (reference sequence). This clone was detected once. Antigen: not known. This material consisted of peripheral blood, taken from a patient treated with radiotherapy plus ipilimumab. This TCR was recovered from a human donor with non-small cell lung cancer who had a complete response to radiotherapy plus ipilimumab. The chain couples TRBV19 to TRBJ1-5; the D gene is possibly TRBD1 (6 bases). In nucleotides, the CDR3 is TGTGCCAGTAGTAGGACGCAGGGGAATCAGCCCCAGCATTTT. Translating gives CASSRTQGNQPQHF.